This T cell receptor beta chain was sequenced for a study of OX40 agonist ivuxolimab in advanced cancers. This CDR3 has 17 residues. Between the trimmed V and J ends, which lost 1 base and 4 bases, there was a span of 17 bases. Germline loops: CDR1 SGHNT, CDR2 YYREEE (reference sequence). The protocol was immunoSEQ multiplex PCR, while the TCRdb copy is restricted to in-frame clones and leaves out a portion. The data contain around 79,000 clones, roughly nine tenths of them singletons. The receptor was derived from an adult with an advanced solid tumor such as melanoma, head and neck, liver or kidney cancer. The V call is TRBV5-4, the J call TRBJ2-2; TRBD1 might be the D (5 bases). The sample in question was CD4+ or CD8+ T cells sorted from blood, obtained in a trial of the OX40 agonist ivuxolimab. As DNA, the CDR3 is TGTGCCAGCAGCTTGCTCGGTCAGGGCTCCGTCACCGGGGAGCTGTTTTTT. This gives the protein CASSLLGQGSVTGELFF.